These 27 T cell receptor beta chains originate from one sample sequenced in a study of CD8 T cells in ankylosing spondylitis. Via MiXCR, TCRdb re-called the 5' RACE reads, giving one row per CDR3 protein. The data show roughly 30,000 distinct CDR3 sequences, 14% seen once. The sequenced sample consisted of blood. Source of these receptors: a male donor with ankylosing spondylitis or in good health (not recorded which).

The gene calls are TRBV2 and TRBJ2-7, with a tentative D call TRBD1 (5 bases). The V gene's germline CDR1 is SNHLY and CDR2 FYNNEI. V was pared by 8 bases and J by 4 bases, with 15 bases between. The CDR3 loop spans 13 amino acids. CDR3 residues: CASRSRESYEQYF. Here the CDR3 DNA reads TGTGCCAGCCGTTCCAGGGAATCATACGAGCAGTACTTC.

A few counts support this clonotype. The rearrangement joins TRBV3-1 to TRBJ1-3; D ambiguous. The CDR3 is 15 amino acids. Between the trimmed V and J ends, which lost 2 bases and 4 bases, there was a span of 12 bases. The germline V gene has CDR1 LGHDT and CDR2 YNNKEL (reference sequence). CDR3 DNA sequence: TGTGCCAGCAGCCAATCCCTGGCGTCCGGAAACACCATATATTTT. Amino acids: CASSQSLASGNTIYF. The full variable domain, rest sourced from reference TRBV3-1 and TRBJ1-3, is DTAVSQTPKYLVTQMGNDKSIKCEQNLGHDTMYWYKQDSKKFLKIMFSYNNKELIINETVPNRFSPKSPDKAHLNLHINSLELGDSAVYFCASSQSLASGNTIYFGEGSWLTVV.

V is TRBV7-6 and J is TRBJ1-5, with D hard to call. The germline V gene encodes CDR1 SGHVS and CDR2 FNYEAQ. The CDR3 spans 13 residues. Trimming left V 3 bases short and J 5 bases short, with 8 bases between. CDR3 amino acids: CASSLEGYQPQHF. CDR3 coding DNA: TGTGCCAGCAGCTTGGAGGGCTATCAGCCCCAGCATTTT.

This clonotype turned up a few times. The chain is built from TRBV6-1 and TRBJ1-5; 8 bases match TRBD1. Germline V lookup: CDR1 MNHNS, CDR2 SASEGT. J lost 3 bases, V lost 4 bases, and 5 bases had no gene match. The CDR3 has 15 amino acids. CDR3 amino acids: CASSADRAPNQPQHF. Written as DNA, the CDR3 is TGTGCCAGCAGTGCGGACAGGGCGCCCAATCAGCCCCAGCATTTT.

V usage is TRBV28 and J usage is TRBJ2-7, with TRBD1 as a possible D gene (6 bases). V was clipped by 5 bases and J by 2 bases, with 16 bases between them. This CDR3 is built from 15 residues. Germline lookup yields CDR1 MDHEN and CDR2 SYDVKM. The CDR3 sequence is CASSQDSPSPYEQYF. The CDR3 coding sequence is TGTGCCAGCAGTCAGGACAGTCCATCACCCTACGAGCAGTACTTC.

V is TRBV7-9 and J is TRBJ2-7, with D possibly being TRBD1 (5 bases). The germline gives CDR1 SEHNR, CDR2 FQNEAQ (reference sequence). The CDR3 is 14 residues long. Deletions cut 0 bases from V and 6 bases from J, with 12 bases between. Here the CDR3 reads CASSLAREGAEQYF. The CDR3 DNA follows: TGTGCCAGCAGCTTAGCCAGGGAAGGTGCCGAGCAGTACTTC.

This clonotype has just a few counts. V is TRBV28 and J is TRBJ2-4; 7 bases map to TRBD2. The CDR3 has 14 amino acids. Trimming at V came to 5 bases and at J to 4 bases, leaving 5 bases not matched to a gene. Germline loops: CDR1 MDHEN, CDR2 SYDVKM. The chain's CDR3 is CASSRREGKNIQYF. The CDR3 DNA reads as TGTGCCAGCAGTCGAAGGGAGGGGAAAAACATTCAGTACTTC.

The J gene is TRBJ2-1, the V gene TRBV7-2; 14 bases agree with TRBD2. J was trimmed by 14 bases and V by 1 base; bases with no gene match: 7. There are 15 residues in the CDR3. CDR1 is SGHTA and CDR2 is FQGNSA in the germline V gene. DNA of the CDR3: TGTGCCAGCAGCTTAGAGACTAGCGGGAGGGCCCGAAAGTTCTTC. Amino acids: CASSLETSGRARKFF. The full variable domain, in which reference TRBV7-2 and TRBJ2-1 provide the parts outside the CDR3, is GAGVSQSPSNKVTEKGKDVELRCDPISGHTALYWYRQSLGQGLEFLIYFQGNSAPDKSGLPSDRFSAERTGGSVSTLTIQRTQQEDSAVYLCASSLETSGRARKFFGPGTRLTVL.

This clonotype was seen only a few times. The V and J genes are TRBV7-2 and TRBJ2-3; weak D call: TRBD1 (6 bases). The CDR3 totals 17 residues. CDR1 is SGHTA and CDR2 is FQGNSA in the germline V gene. V lost 5 bases and J 1 base, leaving 19 bases between the germline ends. Here the CDR3 DNA reads TGTGCCAGCAGCGCAGACGCCCCCAGGGGCGGCACAGATACGCAGTATTTT. Translated, it gives CASSADAPRGGTDTQYF. Complete variable domain (other parts from reference TRBV7-2 and TRBJ2-3): GAGVSQSPSNKVTEKGKDVELRCDPISGHTALYWYRQSLGQGLEFLIYFQGNSAPDKSGLPSDRFSAERTGGSVSTLTIQRTQQEDSAVYLCASSADAPRGGTDTQYFGPGTRLTVL.

The chain couples TRBV6-2 or TRBV6-3 to TRBJ2-7; possible D gene TRBD2, 6 bases. Germline assignment: CDR1 MNHEY and CDR2 SVGEGT. This CDR3 has 12 residues. Trimming shortened V by 2 bases and J by 7 bases, and 9 bases separated the two germline ends. CDR3 region: CASSYGGGEQYF. CDR3 sequence (DNA): TGTGCCAGCAGTTACGGGGGAGGTGAGCAGTACTTC.

The chain links TRBV5-1 to TRBJ2-2; TRBD2 might be the D (6 bases). The CDR3 spans 15 residues. CDR1 and CDR2 (germline): SGHRS, YFSETQ. Trimming cost V 4 bases and J 3 bases, with 13 bases left between them. The CDR3 reads CASSPLSGDTGELFF. CDR3 coding DNA: TGCGCCAGCAGCCCCTTGTCGGGGGACACCGGGGAGCTGTTTTTT.

This clonotype was seen more than once but under ten times. The V gene is TRBV3-1, the J gene TRBJ1-6; maybe TRBD1 (6 bases). Trimming pared 4 bases from V and 10 bases from J, leaving 14 bases between. CDR3 length: 14 residues. The germline V gene has CDR1 LGHDT and CDR2 YNNKEL (reference sequence). CDR3: CASSPRTAQSPLHF. CDR3 bases: TGTGCCAGCAGCCCTCGGACAGCCCAGTCACCCCTCCACTTT. The full variable domain, with the rest looked up from reference TRBV3-1 and TRBJ1-6, is DTAVSQTPKYLVTQMGNDKSIKCEQNLGHDTMYWYKQDSKKFLKIMFSYNNKELIINETVPNRFSPKSPDKAHLNLHINSLELGDSAVYFCASSPRTAQSPLHFGNGTRLTVT.

This clonotype has more than one count but fewer than ten. The chain is built from TRBV27 and TRBJ2-3; D is possibly TRBD2 (5 bases). Germline lookup yields CDR1 MNHEY and CDR2 SMNVEV (reference sequence). Between the trimmed V and J ends, which lost 3 bases and 1 base, there was a span of 11 bases. This CDR3 region has 15 residues. CDR3 amino acids: CASSFVRVGTDTQYF. The CDR3 DNA sequence: TGTGCCAGCAGTTTCGTGCGGGTTGGCACAGATACGCAGTATTTT.

The V and J genes are TRBV29-1 and TRBJ1-4; D remains unclear. The germline V and J ends were trimmed by 3 bases and 7 bases, with 12 bases remaining between them. Germline V gene sequence: CDR1 SQVTM, CDR2 ANQGSEA. This CDR3 is 13 amino acids long. The CDR3: CSVEWAESEKLFF. As DNA, the CDR3 is TGCAGCGTTGAGTGGGCGGAGAGTGAAAAACTGTTTTTT.

The chain carries TRBV5-4 and TRBJ2-1; 8 nucleotides match TRBD2. This CDR3 spans 16 amino acids. V trimming: 4 bases; J trimming: 10 bases; junction bases outside the gene matches: 16. Germline CDR1 and CDR2: SGHNT and YYREEE (reference sequence). In DNA, the CDR3 is TGTGCCAGCAGCACCCGGGTTAGCGGGGTGTCTGGAGAGCAGTTCTTC. Its translation: CASSTRVSGVSGEQFF.

The rearrangement links TRBV7-6 to TRBJ2-1; D is uncertain. V lost 6 bases, J lost 5 bases, and 17 bases lay in between. The germline V gene encodes CDR1 SGHVS and CDR2 FNYEAQ. The CDR3 sequence is 15 residues long. The CDR3 here is CASSSAPLGNNEQFF. In DNA, the CDR3 is TGTGCCAGCAGTTCGGCCCCACTCGGAAACAATGAGCAGTTCTTC.

This clonotype occurred a few times. V usage is TRBV6-2 or TRBV6-3 and J usage is TRBJ2-1, with D possibly matching TRBD2 (6 bases). Germline V gene sequence: CDR1 MNHEY, CDR2 SVGEGT. V was clipped by 8 bases and J by 4 bases, with 15 bases between them. The CDR3 has 14 residues. CDR3 residues: CASGGTGEYNEQFF. The CDR3 nucleotides read TGTGCCAGCGGCGGGACTGGGGAGTACAATGAGCAGTTCTTC.

The chain couples TRBV20-1 to TRBJ2-3, with a tentative D call TRBD2 (6 bases). Germline V lookup: CDR1 DFQATT, CDR2 SNEGSKA (reference sequence). The CDR3 is 14 amino acids. V was shortened by 4 bases and J by 1 base, with 12 bases between the two germline ends. CDR3 DNA sequence: TGCAGTGCTATAGCGGCCACGGGCACAGATACGCAGTATTTT. Protein product: CSAIAATGTDTQYF.

This clonotype was observed a handful of times. The gene calls are TRBV10-3 and TRBJ1-1; D call uncertain. CDR3 size: 12 residues. V was clipped by 11 bases and J by 1 base, with 11 bases between them. The germline CDR1 and CDR2 sequences are ENHRY and SYGVKD. CDR3 bases: TGTGCCTCCCAACGGACGAACACTGAAGCTTTCTTT. Translation: CASQRTNTEAFF.

The genes are TRBV7-3 and TRBJ2-2; possibly TRBD1 or TRBD2 for D (5 bases each). The V gene lost 2 bases and the J gene lost 0 bases, with 10 bases spanning the gap. The CDR3 loop spans 16 amino acids. CDR1 is SGHTA, CDR2 FQGTGA, per germline. CDR3 residues: CASSLRGAPNTGELFF. In nucleotides, the CDR3 is TGTGCCAGCAGCTTACGGGGCGCACCGAACACCGGGGAGCTGTTTTTT.

CDR3 sequence: CASSLVPVAGGSYNEQFF. CDR3 DNA: TGCGCCAGCAGCTTGGTCCCGGTAGCGGGGGGATCCTACAATGAGCAGTTCTTC. The genes are TRBV5-1 and TRBJ2-1, with TRBD2 matching over 10 bases. With 0 bases clipped from V and 1 base from J, the junction kept 7 bases outside the gene matches. Per germline, CDR1 SGHRS and CDR2 YFSETQ. The CDR3 loop spans 18 amino acids.

This clonotype is classed as large (0.1 to 1%). The chain recombines TRBV4-1 with TRBJ2-7; a possible D gene is TRBD2 (6 bases). Trimming left V 1 base short and J 3 bases short, with 10 bases between. This CDR3 is 14 amino acids long. The V gene's germline CDR1 is MGHRA and CDR2 YSYEKL. The CDR3 nucleotides are TGCGCCAGCAGCCAAGTAGCGGCGATCTACGAGCAGTACTTC. This encodes CASSQVAAIYEQYF.

J is TRBJ2-7 and V is TRBV7-9; 7 bases map to TRBD2. V lost 8 bases, J lost 5 bases, and 3 bases stayed unmatched. Germline V CDR1 and CDR2: SEHNR, FQNEAQ (reference sequence). The CDR3 has 11 amino acids. The CDR3 DNA is TGTGCCAGCCTGGGGGGGAACGAGCAGTACTTC. It encodes CASLGGNEQYF.

This clonotype came up a few times. The genes are TRBV6-6 and TRBJ1-4; possible D gene TRBD1, 5 bases. The germline V and J ends were trimmed by 5 bases and 5 bases, with 9 bases remaining between them. The CDR3 length is 13 residues. CDR1 and CDR2 (germline): MNHNY, SVGAGI (reference sequence). The CDR3 loop reads CASSLGANEKLFF. CDR3 DNA sequence: TGTGCCAGCAGTCTTGGGGCGAATGAAAAACTGTTTTTT.

The chain uses TRBV5-1 and TRBJ1-1; TRBD1 is a possible D gene (6 bases). Trimming shortened V by 4 bases and J by 8 bases, and 15 bases separated the two germline ends. This CDR3 is built from 13 residues. CDR1 and CDR2 (germline): SGHRS, YFSETQ. This CDR3 reads CASSPSGVGEAFF. Written as DNA, the CDR3 is TGCGCCAGCAGCCCTTCAGGGGTTGGGGAAGCTTTCTTT.

The chain joins TRBV6-2 or TRBV6-3 to TRBJ2-4, with TRBD1 matching 7 bases. J lost 2 bases, V lost 8 bases, and 6 bases had no gene match. The CDR3 is made up of 14 amino acids. The germline CDR1 and CDR2 sequences are MNHEY and SVGEGT. The CDR3 DNA is TGTGCCAGCGGGAACAGGGGATCCAAAAACATTCAGTACTTC. Translating it yields CASGNRGSKNIQYF.

The table lists this clonotype with a few counts. The V call is TRBV12-3 or TRBV12-4, the J call TRBJ2-1, with a tentative D call TRBD2 (6 bases). V was trimmed by 7 bases and J by 7 bases, leaving 11 bases between them. The CDR3 length is 12 residues. The DNA of the CDR3 is TGTGCCAGCAAAATGGAGGGGAATGAGCAGTTCTTC. This translates into CASKMEGNEQFF.